This T cell receptor (beta chain) was observed in a study of neoadjuvant anti-PD-1 for oral cavity cancer. Study details: Non-progressing patients received a fourth nivolumab dose near day 43, then surgery on days 50-56. Overall study results and limits: Each response group had just a few patients in TCR analyses.

V shed 5 bases and J shed 2 bases, with 25 bases lying between them. CDR1 is SGHVS and CDR2 is FNYEAQ in the germline V gene. This CDR3 region has 18 residues. Regarding this clone: As yet, its antigen is unknown.

PBMC libraries mostly used about 500 ng of input genomic DNA, with six replicates per sample. The method was immunoSEQ multiplex PCR; TCRdb's version includes in-frame clones alone and lacks a portion of them. The repertoire holds 73,000 or so clones, with approximately 84% as singletons. The time point was: after neoadjuvant nivolumab, at surgical resection. PBMCs were not maintained or expanded in culture before analysis. The rearrangement links TRBV7-6 to TRBJ2-7; no clear D. This clonotype was sampled from a person between 35 and 79 years old with oral cavity squamous cell carcinoma. This material consisted of PBMCs, taken after nivolumab (anti-PD-1) treatment. CDR3 sequence reads: CASSDLGMVRGVTYEQYF. CDR3 DNA: TGTGCCAGCAGCGACCTTGGGATGGTTCGAGGTGTTACCTACGAGCAGTACTTC.